The subject of this entry is one TCR beta chain. Its cognate antigen has yet to be identified. There are no base qualities to consult, and no much larger clone falls within one base. These data originate in a study of CD8 T cells in ankylosing spondylitis (dated by TCRdb to about 2017). General notes on the study: T cell receptor beta repertoires were profiled in healthy donors and ankylosing spondylitis patients so that disease-linked TCR variants could be found. In total, the full study cohort was made up of some 110 healthy donors and about two dozen ankylosing spondylitis patients. Peripheral blood was sampled, and synovial fluid was also collected from ankylosing spondylitis patients. Study-wide findings and limitations: Some motif variants had previously been reported in the synovial fluid and blood of reactive arthritis patients, which suggests shared mechanisms of disease initiation. Blood from ankylosing spondylitis patients appeared to be characterized by a TCR beta motif composed of roughly eight highly homologous amino acid variants. The disease-linked clones showed a CD8+ phenotype and occurred at relatively low frequencies in peripheral blood. The disease-linked clones were reported as significantly enriched in matched synovial fluid samples from ankylosing spondylitis patients.

The CDR3 holds 15 amino acids from the cysteine to the phenylalanine. Just the 45-base CDR3 DNA is kept, in frame starting at base 1. Per the germline V gene, SGHAT is the CDR1 and FQNNGV is the CDR2. Relative to germline, V is 1 base shorter and J is 5 bases shorter, with 14 bases between their ends. These reads were obtained on an Illumina HiSeq 2500. TCR beta libraries were prepared by quantitative 5'-RACE with molecular barcodes. Regarding the original processing steps: To identify disease-linked TCR variants, a new computational method was used, one built on a probabilistic model of VDJ rearrangement. TCRdb itself trimmed the public reads at Q25 with fastp, ran MiXCR and retained productive beta chains. Rows are combined by CDR3 protein, so each entry shows the most common genes and DNA. The V and J calls and clone size come from TCRdb's table, not from the authors' own analysis. The sample includes about 360,000 distinct CDR3 sequences, with around 20% observed a single time. The ten biggest clones cover less than 15% of the sample.

The sequenced sample consisted of blood, either unsorted or a sorted T cell fraction (not recorded which). Rearrangement joined TRBV11-2 to TRBJ2-5; the best D guess is TRBD2, with 6 bases matching. The TCR was taken from a male donor with ankylosing spondylitis or in good health (not recorded which). The CDR3 sequence is CASSLVGGSGETQYF. The DNA sequence is as follows: TGTGCCAGCAGCTTAGTAGGCGGCAGCGGGGAGACCCAGTACTTC.